Listed here is a single T cell receptor beta chain. What it binds is unknown. The library came from three nested PCR rounds adapted from ARM-PCR protocols. TCRdb called the multiplex PCR reads again in MiXCR, with one record for every CDR3 protein. The sample has about 70,000 distinct CDR3 sequences, less than 80% seen once. No cell sorting was done before RNA was extracted from the tissue. This entry comes from a study of tumor and adjacent non-tumor tissue in lung cancer. The overall study: There were roughly 11 adenocarcinoma, 2 squamous cell carcinoma and 1 small cell lung cancer cases. Stage I to III disease affected about ten men and roughly five women aged about 31 to 85. About 4.17 million productive TCRbeta reads were obtained per sample on average. Points from the study as a whole: TCR diversity was significantly greater in tumor than normal lung tissue.

Germline V gene lookup returns CDR1 MDHEN and CDR2 SYDVKM. This CDR3 spans 13 amino acids. Trimming left V 9 bases short and J 4 bases short, with 13 bases between. The TCR sequence derives from a man between 60 and 75 years old with non-small cell lung cancer. The V and J genes are TRBV28 and TRBJ1-5; tentatively, D is TRBD1 (6 bases). The sample comprised lung tumor tissue. The CDR3 sequence is CARIRGGNQPQHF. In DNA form, the CDR3 reads TGTGCCAGAATTAGGGGGGGGAATCAGCCCCAGCATTTT.